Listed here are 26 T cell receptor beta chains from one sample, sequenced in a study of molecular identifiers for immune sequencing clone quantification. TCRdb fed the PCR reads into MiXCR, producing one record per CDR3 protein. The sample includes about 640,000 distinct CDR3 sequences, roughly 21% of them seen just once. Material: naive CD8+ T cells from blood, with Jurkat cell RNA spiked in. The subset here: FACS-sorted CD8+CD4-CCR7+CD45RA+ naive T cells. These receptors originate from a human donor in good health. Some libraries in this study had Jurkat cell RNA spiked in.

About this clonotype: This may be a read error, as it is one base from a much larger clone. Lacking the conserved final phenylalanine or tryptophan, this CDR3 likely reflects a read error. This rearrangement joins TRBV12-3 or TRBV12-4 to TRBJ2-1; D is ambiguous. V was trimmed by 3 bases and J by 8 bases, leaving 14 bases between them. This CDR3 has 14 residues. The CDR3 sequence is CASSLARLDDEQFL. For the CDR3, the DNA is TGTGCCAGCAGTTTGGCTAGACTCGACGATGAGCAGTTCCTC.

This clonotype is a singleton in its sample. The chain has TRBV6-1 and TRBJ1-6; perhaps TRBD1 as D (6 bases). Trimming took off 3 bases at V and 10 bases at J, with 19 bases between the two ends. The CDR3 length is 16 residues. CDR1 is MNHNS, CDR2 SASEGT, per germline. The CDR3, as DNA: TGTGCCAGCAGTGAGTTTCCACAGGGATGGGAGTCACCCCTCCACTTT. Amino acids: CASSEFPQGWESPLHF.

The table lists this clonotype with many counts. The CDR3: CASSSITEDVNTEAFF. The CDR3 DNA follows: TGTGCCAGCAGCTCTATAACAGAGGACGTAAACACTGAAGCTTTCTTT. This chain links TRBV11-2 with TRBJ1-1; D remains unclear. This CDR3 region has 16 residues. Germline assignment: CDR1 SGHAT and CDR2 FQNNGV. V lost 4 bases, J lost 2 bases, and 17 bases lay in between.

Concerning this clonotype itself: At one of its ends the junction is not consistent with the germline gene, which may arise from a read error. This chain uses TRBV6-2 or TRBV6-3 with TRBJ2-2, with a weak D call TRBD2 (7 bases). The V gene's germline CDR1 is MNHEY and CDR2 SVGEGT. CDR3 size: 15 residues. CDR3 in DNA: TGTGCCAGCAGTTATCTGGGGGGGCACACCGGGGAGCAGTTTTTT. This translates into CASSYLGGHTGEQFF.

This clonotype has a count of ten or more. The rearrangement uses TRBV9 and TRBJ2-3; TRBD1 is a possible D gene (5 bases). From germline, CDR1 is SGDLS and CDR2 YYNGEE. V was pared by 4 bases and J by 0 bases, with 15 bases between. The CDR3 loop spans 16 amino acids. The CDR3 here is CASSRRFGASTDTQYF. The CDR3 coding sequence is TGTGCCAGCAGCCGAAGGTTTGGGGCTAGCACAGATACGCAGTATTTT.

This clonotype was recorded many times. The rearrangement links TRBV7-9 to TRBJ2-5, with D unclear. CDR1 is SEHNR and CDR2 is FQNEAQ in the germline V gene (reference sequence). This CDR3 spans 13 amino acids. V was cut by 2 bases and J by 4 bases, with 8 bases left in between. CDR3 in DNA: TGTGCCAGCAGCTTAATAGGGTTAGAGACCCAGTACTTC. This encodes CASSLIGLETQYF.

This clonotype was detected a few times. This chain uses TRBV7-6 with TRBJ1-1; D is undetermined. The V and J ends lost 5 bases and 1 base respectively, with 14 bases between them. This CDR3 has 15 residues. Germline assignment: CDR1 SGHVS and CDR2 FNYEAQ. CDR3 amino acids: CASSTLTDKNTEAFF. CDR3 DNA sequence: TGTGCCAGCAGCACTCTGACGGATAAGAACACTGAAGCTTTCTTT.

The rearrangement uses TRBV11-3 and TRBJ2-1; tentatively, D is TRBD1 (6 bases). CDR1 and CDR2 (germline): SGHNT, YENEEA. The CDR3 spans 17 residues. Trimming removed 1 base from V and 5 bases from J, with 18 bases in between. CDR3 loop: CASSLGAGTRLNNEQFF. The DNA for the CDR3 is TGTGCCAGCAGCTTAGGTGCCGGGACAAGACTTAACAATGAGCAGTTCTTC.

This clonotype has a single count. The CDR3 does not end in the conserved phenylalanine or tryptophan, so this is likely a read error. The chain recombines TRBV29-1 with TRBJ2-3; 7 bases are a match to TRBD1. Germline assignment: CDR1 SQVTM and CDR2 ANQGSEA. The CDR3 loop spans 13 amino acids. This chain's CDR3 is CSVWTGDTGTQYL. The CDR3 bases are TGCAGCGTTTGGACAGGAGACACAGGTACGCAGTATCTT.

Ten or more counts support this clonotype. This CDR3 reads CASSLVGRTTDTQYF. The CDR3 nucleotides read TGTGCCAGCAGCTTAGTTGGCAGGACCACAGATACGCAGTATTTT. The rearrangement uses TRBV7-9 and TRBJ2-3; D unresolved. The CDR3 spans 15 residues. Germline V lookup: CDR1 SEHNR, CDR2 FQNEAQ (reference sequence). Trimming took off 1 base at V and 2 bases at J, with 10 bases between the two ends. Combining the CDR3 with reference TRBV7-9 and TRBJ2-3 gives the whole variable domain DTGVSQNPRHKITKRGQNVTFRCDPISEHNRLYWYRQTLGQGPEFLTYFQNEAQLEKSRLLSDRFSAERPKGSFSTLEIQRTEQGDSAMYLCASSLVGRTTDTQYFGPGTRLTVL.

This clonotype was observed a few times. The CDR3 sequence: CASSVGDSANSPLHF. Here the CDR3 DNA reads TGTGCCAGCAGCGTGGGGGACAGCGCGAATTCACCCCTCCACTTT. The J gene is TRBJ1-6, the V gene TRBV9, with 7 bases that match TRBD1. Germline loops: CDR1 SGDLS, CDR2 YYNGEE. CDR3 size: 15 residues. Germline trimming cut 2 bases from V and 7 bases from J; bases unmatched to any gene: 6. Full variable domain (outside the CDR3, taken from reference TRBV9 and TRBJ1-6): DSGVTQTPKHLITATGQRVTLRCSPRSGDLSVYWYQQSLDQGLQFLIQYYNGEERAKGNILERFSAQQFPDLHSELNLSSLELGDSALYFCASSVGDSANSPLHFGNGTRLTVT.

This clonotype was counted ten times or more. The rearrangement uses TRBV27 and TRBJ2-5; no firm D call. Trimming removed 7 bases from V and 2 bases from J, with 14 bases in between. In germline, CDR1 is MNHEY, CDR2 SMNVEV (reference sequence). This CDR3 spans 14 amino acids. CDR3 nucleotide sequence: TGTGCCAGCAAAAGGACCTCCCGACAAGAGACCCAGTACTTC. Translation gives CASKRTSRQETQYF.

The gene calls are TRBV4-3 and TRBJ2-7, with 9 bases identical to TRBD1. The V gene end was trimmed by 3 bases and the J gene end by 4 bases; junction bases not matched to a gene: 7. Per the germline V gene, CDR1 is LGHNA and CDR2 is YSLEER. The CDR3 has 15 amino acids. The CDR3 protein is CASSQSRDREYEQYF. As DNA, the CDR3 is TGCGCCAGCAGCCAGAGCCGGGACAGGGAGTACGAGCAGTACTTC.

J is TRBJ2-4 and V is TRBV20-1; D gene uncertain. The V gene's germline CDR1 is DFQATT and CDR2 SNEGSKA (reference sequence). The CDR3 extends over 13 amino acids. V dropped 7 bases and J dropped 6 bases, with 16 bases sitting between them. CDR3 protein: CSGFQVDRNIQYF. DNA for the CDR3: TGCAGTGGCTTCCAAGTAGATAGAAACATTCAGTACTTC.

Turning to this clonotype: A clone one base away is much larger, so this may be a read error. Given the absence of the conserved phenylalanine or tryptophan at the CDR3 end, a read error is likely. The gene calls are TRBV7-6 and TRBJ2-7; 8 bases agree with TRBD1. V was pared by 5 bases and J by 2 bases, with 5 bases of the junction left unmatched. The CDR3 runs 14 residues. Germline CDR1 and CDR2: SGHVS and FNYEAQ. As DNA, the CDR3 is TGTGCCAGCAGCCCGGGACAGGATACCTACGAGCAGTACCTC. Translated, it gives CASSPGQDTYEQYL.

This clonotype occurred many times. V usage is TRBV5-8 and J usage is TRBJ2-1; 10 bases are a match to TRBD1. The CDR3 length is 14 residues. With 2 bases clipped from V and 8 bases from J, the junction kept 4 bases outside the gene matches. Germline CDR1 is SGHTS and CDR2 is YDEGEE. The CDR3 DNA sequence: TGTGCCAGCAGCTTCGGACAGGGGGTCGATGAGCAGTTCTTC. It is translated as CASSFGQGVDEQFF.

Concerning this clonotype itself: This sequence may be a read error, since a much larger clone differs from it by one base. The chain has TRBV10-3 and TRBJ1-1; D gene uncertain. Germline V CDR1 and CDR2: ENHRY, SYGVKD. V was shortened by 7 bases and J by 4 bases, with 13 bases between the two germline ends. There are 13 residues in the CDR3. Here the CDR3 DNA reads TGTGCCATCACCGATGTGATGGGCACTGAAGCTTTCTTT. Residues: CAITDVMGTEAFF.

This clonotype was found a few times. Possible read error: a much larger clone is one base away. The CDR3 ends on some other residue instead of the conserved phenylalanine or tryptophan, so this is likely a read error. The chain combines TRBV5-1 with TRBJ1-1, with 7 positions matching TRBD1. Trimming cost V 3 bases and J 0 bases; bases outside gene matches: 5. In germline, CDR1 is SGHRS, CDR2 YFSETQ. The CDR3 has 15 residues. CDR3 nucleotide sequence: TGCGCCAGCAGCTGGGGACAGAGTATGAACACTGAAGCTTTCTCT. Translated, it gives CASSWGQSMNTEAFS.

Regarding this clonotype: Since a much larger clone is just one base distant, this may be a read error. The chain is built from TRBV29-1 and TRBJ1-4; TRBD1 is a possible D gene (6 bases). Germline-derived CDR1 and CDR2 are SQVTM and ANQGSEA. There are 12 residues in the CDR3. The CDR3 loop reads CSSPGTPEKPFF. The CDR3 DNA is TGCAGCTCCCCGGGGACACCTGAAAAACCGTTTTTT. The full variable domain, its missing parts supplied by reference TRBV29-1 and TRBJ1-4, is SAVISQKPSRDICQRGTSLTIQCQVDSQVTMMFWYRQQPGQSLTLIATANQGSEATYESGFVIDKFPISRPNLTFSTLTVSNMSPEDSSIYLCSSPGTPEKPFFGSGTQLSVL.

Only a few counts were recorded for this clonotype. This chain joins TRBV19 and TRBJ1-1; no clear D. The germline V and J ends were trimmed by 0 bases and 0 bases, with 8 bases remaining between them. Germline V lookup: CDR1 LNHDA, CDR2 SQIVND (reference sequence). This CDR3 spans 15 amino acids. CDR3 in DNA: TGTGCCAGTAGTATAGATTTGGGAATGAACACTGAAGCTTTCTTT. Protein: CASSIDLGMNTEAFF.

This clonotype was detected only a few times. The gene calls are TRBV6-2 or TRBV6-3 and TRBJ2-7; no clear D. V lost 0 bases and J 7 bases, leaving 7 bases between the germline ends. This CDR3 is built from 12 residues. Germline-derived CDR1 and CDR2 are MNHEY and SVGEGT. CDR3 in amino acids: CASSYSAQEQYF. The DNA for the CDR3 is TGTGCCAGCAGTTACTCGGCTCAAGAGCAGTACTTC.

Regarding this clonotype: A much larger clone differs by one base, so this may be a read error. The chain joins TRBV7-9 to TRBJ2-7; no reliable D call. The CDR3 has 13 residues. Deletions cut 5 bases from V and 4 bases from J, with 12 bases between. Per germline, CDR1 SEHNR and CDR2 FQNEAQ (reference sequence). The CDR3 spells CASSDIVRYEQYF. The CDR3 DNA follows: TGTGCCAGCAGCGACATAGTAAGGTACGAGCAGTACTTC.

DNA for the CDR3: TGTGCCAGCAGCTTAGGAGGGGCCCCGGGGGACTACGAGCAGTACTTC. Its protein product is CASSLGGAPGDYEQYF. The chain employs TRBV7-6 and TRBJ2-7; possibly TRBD2 for D (6 bases). Trimming took off 1 base at V and 3 bases at J, with 16 bases between the two ends. CDR1 is SGHVS, CDR2 FNYEAQ, per germline. This CDR3 has 16 residues.

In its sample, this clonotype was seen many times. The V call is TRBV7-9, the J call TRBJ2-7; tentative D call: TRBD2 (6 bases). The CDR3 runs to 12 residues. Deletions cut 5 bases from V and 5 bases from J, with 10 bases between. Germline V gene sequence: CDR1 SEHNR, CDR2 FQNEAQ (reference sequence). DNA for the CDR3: TGTGCCAGCAGCCCACAGCGGGACGAGCAGTACTTC. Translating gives CASSPQRDEQYF.

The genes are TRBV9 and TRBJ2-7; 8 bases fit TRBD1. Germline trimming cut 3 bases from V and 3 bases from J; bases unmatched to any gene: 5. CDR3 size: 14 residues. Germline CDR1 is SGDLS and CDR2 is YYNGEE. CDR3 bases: TGTGCCAGCAGCGCGGGACAGGTGAACTACGAGCAGTACTTC. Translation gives CASSAGQVNYEQYF.

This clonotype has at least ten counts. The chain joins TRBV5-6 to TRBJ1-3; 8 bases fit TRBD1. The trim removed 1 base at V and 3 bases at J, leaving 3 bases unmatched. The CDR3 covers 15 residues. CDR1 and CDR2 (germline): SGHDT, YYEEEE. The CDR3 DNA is TGTGCCAGCAGCTTGCGCAGGGGGCTTGGAAACACCATATATTTT. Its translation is CASSLRRGLGNTIYF.